These 18 T cell receptor beta chains were sequenced from one sample in a study of neurological immune-mediated disorders. MiXCR was run by TCRdb on the 5' RACE reads, yielding one entry per CDR3 protein. The top ten clones hold over 13% of a sample with more than 40,000 distinct CDR3 sequences, approximately 3% of them seen once. Material for sequencing was PBMCs. These receptors were collected from a woman in her forties or fifties with multiple sclerosis.

This chain connects TRBV5-3 to TRBJ2-1, with 7 bases that match TRBD1. TRBV5-3 falls under the ORF class, with uncertain function. The CDR3 is 17 amino acids. The CDR3 DNA follows: TGTGTAGGTCCCCCGGACCAGGGGGAGCAAAAGTACAATGAGCAGTTCTTC. Translation gives CVGPPDQGEQKYNEQFF.

At least ten counts were recorded for this clonotype. The rearrangement uses TRBV27 and TRBJ1-2; D unclear. The CDR3 contains 13 residues. Germline V gene lookup returns CDR1 MNHEY and CDR2 SMNVEV (reference sequence). Trimming left V 2 bases short and J 5 bases short, with 9 bases between. This chain's CDR3 is CASSLGSFYGYTF. The CDR3 region has the DNA TGTGCCAGCAGTTTAGGGTCGTTTTATGGCTACACCTTC.

At least ten counts were recorded for this clonotype. The chain couples TRBV20-1 to TRBJ1-1; D gene ambiguous. V lost 0 bases to trimming and J lost 3 bases, with 11 bases between them. This CDR3 is 14 amino acids long. The germline V gene encodes CDR1 DFQATT and CDR2 SNEGSKA (reference sequence). The CDR3 nucleotides are TGCAGTGCTAGAGATCCCGACGGCGACACTGAAGCTTTCTTT. Encoded protein: CSARDPDGDTEAFF.

This clonotype was counted at least ten times. This rearrangement joins TRBV6-1 to TRBJ1-1, with 11 nucleotides matching TRBD1. The germline V gene encodes CDR1 MNHNS and CDR2 SASEGT. This CDR3 spans 15 amino acids. The junction had 12 bases not matched to a gene; V was cut back by 8 bases and J by 7 bases. This chain's CDR3 is CASQDRGRTYSEAFF. CDR3 DNA sequence: TGTGCCAGCCAGGACAGGGGGCGAACCTACAGTGAAGCTTTCTTT.

In this sample, this clonotype turned up many times. The chain joins TRBV5-4 to TRBJ2-7; TRBD2 might be the D (6 bases). CDR1 SGHNT and CDR2 YYREEE come from the germline V gene (reference sequence). CDR3 length equals 13 residues. Trimming removed 4 bases from V and 3 bases from J, with 11 bases in between. DNA of the CDR3: TGTGCCAGCAGCCCGGGACTCAGCTACGAGCAGTACTTC. Amino acids: CASSPGLSYEQYF.

This clonotype was recorded a few times. The chain links TRBV10-1 to TRBJ2-7; TRBD2 matches 7 bases. The CDR3 has 12 amino acids. In germline, CDR1 is WNHNN, CDR2 SYGVQD (reference sequence). The J segment lost 6 bases and the V segment lost 8 bases, leaving 7 bases of the junction unmatched. Here the CDR3 DNA reads TGCGCCAGCCAGCTGGGACTAAGCGAGCAGTACGTC. Its protein is CASQLGLSEQYV.

Notes on this clonotype: The junction does not match germline at one end; this may be a read error. This chain joins TRBV29-1 and TRBJ1-2, with D perhaps matching TRBD1 (6 bases). Germline values: CDR1 SQVTM, CDR2 ANQGSEA. The CDR3 consists of 14 residues. CDR3 amino acids: CSVVDRLANYGYTF. CDR3 DNA: TGCAGTGTTGTAGACAGGTTAGCTAACTATGGCTACACCTTC.

This clonotype showed up many times. The rearrangement joins TRBV5-1 to TRBJ2-1, with 12 bases matching TRBD2. This CDR3 contains 15 residues. Germline lookup yields CDR1 SGHRS and CDR2 YFSETQ. V lost 4 bases and J lost 3; bases outside the gene matches: 2. DNA for the CDR3: TGCGCCAGCAGCGCGGGACTAGCGGGCTACAATGAGCAGTTCTTC. Its translation is CASSAGLAGYNEQFF.

Ten or more counts support this clonotype. This chain joins TRBV10-2 and TRBJ2-2; TRBD2 agrees at 9 bases. The CDR3 has 15 residues. Trimming cost V 4 bases and J 2 bases; bases outside gene matches: 2. Germline CDR1 WSHSY, CDR2 SAAADI. CDR3 DNA: TGCGCCAGCAGTGTGGGACTAGCAAACACCGGGGAGCTGTTTTTT. Translation: CASSVGLANTGELFF.

This clonotype was seen ten or more times. V and J are TRBV7-2 and TRBJ1-1; tentatively, D is TRBD1 (5 bases). Trimming left V 1 base short and J 1 base short, with 10 bases between. Germline V lookup: CDR1 SGHTA, CDR2 FQGNSA. This CDR3 has 15 residues. The CDR3 spells CASSLGDRRNTEAFF. In DNA, the CDR3 is TGTGCCAGCAGCTTAGGGGACCGAAGGAACACTGAAGCTTTCTTT.

The sample holds many counts of this clonotype. The chain recombines TRBV12-3 or TRBV12-4 with TRBJ2-1, with 9 bases lining up with TRBD1. The junction had 6 bases not matched to a gene; V was cut back by 5 bases and J by 4 bases. CDR3 length equals 15 residues. The CDR3 protein is CASSPGTGNYNEQFF. CDR3 in DNA: TGTGCCAGCAGTCCCGGGACAGGGAATTACAATGAGCAGTTCTTC.

This clonotype has a count of ten or more. The rearrangement joins TRBV9 to TRBJ2-3, with a possible D match to TRBD1 (6 bases). This CDR3 has 15 residues. CDR1 is SGDLS and CDR2 is YYNGEE in the germline V gene. V was pared by 3 bases and J by 0 bases, with 11 bases between. CDR3 protein: CASSARQDSTDTQYF. CDR3 bases: TGTGCCAGCAGCGCTCGACAGGATAGCACAGATACGCAGTATTTT.

This clonotype was seen at least ten times. The gene calls are TRBV12-3 or TRBV12-4 and TRBJ2-7, with D possibly matching TRBD1 (5 bases). This CDR3 spans 16 amino acids. Between the trimmed V and J ends, which lost 1 base and 7 bases, there was a span of 20 bases. The CDR3 region has the DNA TGTGCCAGCAGTTTAGAGGGGATGCAGGGTAAGAAAGAGCAGTACTTC. It is translated as CASSLEGMQGKKEQYF.

This clonotype was picked up many times. The rearrangement links TRBV28 to TRBJ2-6; a possible D gene is TRBD1 (5 bases). Germline V lookup: CDR1 MDHEN, CDR2 SYDVKM. The germline V and J ends were trimmed by 3 bases and 0 bases, with 12 bases remaining between them. The CDR3 totals 17 residues. DNA of the CDR3: TGTGCCAGCAGTTTGTTGCAGGGCTTCTCTGGGGCCAACGTCCTGACTTTC. Protein sequence: CASSLLQGFSGANVLTF. Variable domain in full (rest from reference TRBV28 and TRBJ2-6): DVKVTQSSRYLVKRTGEKVFLECVQDMDHENMFWYRQDPGLGLRLIYFSYDVKMKEKGDIPEGYSVSREKKERFSLILESASTNQTSMYLCASSLLQGFSGANVLTFGAGSRLTVL.

This clonotype has a count of ten or more. The chain has TRBV10-3 and TRBJ2-7; D may correspond to TRBD1 or TRBD2 (5 bases each). The CDR3 length is 15 residues. Trimming took 2 bases from V and 4 from J, leaving 15 bases between them. The germline CDR1 and CDR2 sequences are ENHRY and SYGVKD. The CDR3: CAISERDVGRYEQYF. The CDR3, as DNA: TGTGCCATCAGTGAGCGTGACGTGGGACGATACGAGCAGTACTTC.

Concerning this clonotype: A much larger clone differs by one base, so this may be a read error. The conserved closing phenylalanine or tryptophan is absent in this CDR3, likely reflecting a read error. This chain connects TRBV2 to TRBJ2-7, with a tentative D call TRBD1 (6 bases). Germline CDR1 SNHLY, CDR2 FYNNEI. CDR3 size: 13 residues. V was trimmed by 6 bases and J by 2 bases, leaving 11 bases between them. The CDR3 DNA is TGTGCCAGCAGCGATGGACAGACCTACGAGCAGTACTGC. Protein: CASSDGQTYEQYC.

In its sample, this clonotype was seen many times. At one boundary the junction diverges from the germline segment, which might be a read error. This chain uses TRBV5-1 with TRBJ2-5; D not certain. The germline CDR1 and CDR2 sequences are SGHRS and YFSETQ. The CDR3 consists of 12 residues. In nucleotides, the CDR3 is TGCGCCAACAGCATGGGACAAGAGACCCAGTACTTC. It specifies CANSMGQETQYF.

This clonotype was recorded at least ten times. J is TRBJ2-5 and V is TRBV20-1; D uncertain. From germline, CDR1 is DFQATT and CDR2 SNEGSKA (reference sequence). The V and J ends lost 0 bases and 9 bases respectively, with 11 bases between them. CDR3 length: 12 amino acids. CDR3 nucleotide sequence: TGCAGTGCTAGAGATTCTCCCGGACCCCAGTACTTC. This encodes CSARDSPGPQYF.